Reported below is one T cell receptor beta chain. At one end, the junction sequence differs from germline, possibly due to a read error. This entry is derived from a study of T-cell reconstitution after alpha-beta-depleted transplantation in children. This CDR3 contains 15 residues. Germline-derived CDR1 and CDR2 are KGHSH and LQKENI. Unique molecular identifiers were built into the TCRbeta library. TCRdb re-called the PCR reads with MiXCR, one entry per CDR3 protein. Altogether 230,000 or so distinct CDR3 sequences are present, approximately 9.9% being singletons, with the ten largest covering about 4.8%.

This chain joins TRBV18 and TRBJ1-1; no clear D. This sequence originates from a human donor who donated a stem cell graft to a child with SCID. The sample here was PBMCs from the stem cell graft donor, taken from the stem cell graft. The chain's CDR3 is CASSPTKRLNTEALF. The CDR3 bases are TGTGCCAGCTCACCAACCAAAAGGTTGAACACTGAAGCTCTCTTT.